This TCR beta chain was sequenced in a study of human T cells and chemical hapten exposure. The time point denotes: patch test 3, about 24 weeks after DPC sensitization. Treatment reported: therapeutic diphenylcyclopropenone sensitization with weekly scalp DPC. It was from unfractionated whole blood that total RNA was extracted. Patch tests were applied only after blood draws. This CDR3 is built from 11 residues. Germline-derived CDR1 and CDR2 are SGHDT and YYEEEE. V lost 1 base and J 5 bases, leaving 4 bases between the germline ends. This clonotype was counted at least ten times. TCRdb reprocessed the RACE reads with MiXCR, giving one entry per CDR3 protein. The sample lists almost 40,000 distinct CDR3 sequences; 8% to 10% were seen once.

The chain uses TRBV5-6 and TRBJ2-7; D is ambiguous. The clonotype was recovered from a man in his fifties or sixties with alopecia areata. Some clones in this sample may be carry-over from other donors' samples. This specimen was whole blood, taken in connection with sensitization to the hapten diphenylcyclopropenone (DPC). The CDR3 reads CASSLWNEQYF. CDR3 bases: TGTGCCAGCAGCTTGTGGAACGAGCAGTACTTC.